The clone carrying this TCR beta chain was counted many times. The data belong to a study of T cells in Graves' hyperthyroidism and ophthalmopathy. Study-level information: Initial diagnosis, before any treatment, was when peripheral blood was collected.

TCR beta CDR3 region amplification was performed from RNA transcripts. HTBI primers were the set used in a first-round RT-PCR of the TCR CDR3. TCRdb redid the calling of the multiplex PCR reads with MiXCR, one entry per CDR3 protein. The sample has approximately 320,000 distinct CDR3 sequences; around 16% are singletons. This sample holds PBMCs from roughly 10 ml fresh peripheral blood. The V end lost 4 bases, the J end lost 0 bases, and 15 bases lay between the germline ends. This CDR3 comprises 16 residues. Per germline, CDR1 SGHRS and CDR2 YFSETQ. This chain joins TRBV5-1 and TRBJ2-3; D gene ambiguous. Sequenced: blood. The TCR sequence derives from a man aged 30-40 years with Graves' hyperthyroidism. CDR3 sequence reads: CASSGQYRSSTDTQYF. CDR3 nucleotides: TGCGCCAGCAGCGGTCAATACCGTTCTAGCACAGATACGCAGTATTTT.